The 21 T cell receptor beta chains below come from one sample, sequenced in a study of regulatory T cells in long-lasting Graves disease. The time point here: newly diagnosed GD, antithyroid drugs for less than 3 months. There was RNA extracted from PBMCs, and the TCR library was made from it. Building the TCR beta libraries relied on iRepertoire HTBI primers, and CDR3 regions underwent Arm-PCR. TCRdb redid the calling of the multiplex PCR reads with MiXCR, one entry per CDR3 protein. The sample records hundreds of thousands of distinct CDR3 sequences, around a sixth being singletons. The sample here was peripheral blood mononuclear cells (PBMCs), taken at new diagnosis, from a patient treated with antithyroid drugs. The source of these receptors is a female donor with Graves disease.

This clonotype showed up just a few times. V and J are TRBV2 and TRBJ2-2; possible D gene TRBD1, 6 bases. The CDR3 runs to 15 residues. Trimming left V 6 bases short and J 6 bases short, with 17 bases between. In germline, CDR1 is SNHLY, CDR2 FYNNEI. CDR3 nucleotide sequence: TGTGCCAGCAGGAGGACCTACAGGGACGCCGGGGAGCTGTTTTTT. Translated: CASRRTYRDAGELFF. The full variable domain, completed using reference TRBV2 and TRBJ2-2, is EPEVTQTPSHQVTQMGQEVILRCVPISNHLYFYWYRQILGQKVEFLVSFYNNEISEKSEIFDDQFSVERPDGSNFTLKIRSTKLEDSAMYFCASRRTYRDAGELFFGEGSRLTVL.

The table lists this clonotype with many counts. The genes are TRBV28 and TRBJ1-2, with 7 bases lining up with TRBD1. The CDR3 covers 18 residues. The V gene end was trimmed by 6 bases and the J gene end by 0 bases; junction bases not matched to a gene: 16. Germline CDR1 reads MDHEN; CDR2 reads SYDVKM. The CDR3 here is CASSPPPIDRAPNYGYTF. The DNA of the CDR3 is TGTGCCAGCAGCCCTCCCCCCATCGACAGGGCCCCTAACTATGGCTACACCTTC.

This clonotype was recorded at least ten times. The genes are TRBV5-1 and TRBJ2-1; 8 nucleotides agree with TRBD1. The CDR3 is 15 residues long. The germline gives CDR1 SGHRS, CDR2 YFSETQ. The ends lost 4 bases at V and 4 bases at J; junction bases unmatched: 7. For the CDR3, the DNA is TGCGCCAGCAGCACCCCGGACAGGGCTTACAATGAGCAGTTCTTC. Protein: CASSTPDRAYNEQFF.

On this clonotype: One end of the junction fails to match germline, which may point to a read error. The chain recombines TRBV28 with TRBJ2-7, with 7 positions matching TRBD1. Germline V CDR1 and CDR2: MDHEN, SYDVKM. The CDR3 consists of 14 residues. The DNA of the CDR3 is TGTGCCTGCAGTCCTCCGGGACAGTACTACGAGCAGTACTTC. Protein product: CACSPPGQYYEQYF. The full variable domain, its missing parts supplied by reference TRBV28 and TRBJ2-7, is DVKVTQSSRYLVKRTGEKVFLECVQDMDHENMFWYRQDPGLGLRLIYFSYDVKMKEKGDIPEGYSVSREKKERFSLILESASTNQTSMYLCACSPPGQYYEQYFGPGTRLTVT.

This clonotype was seen at least ten times. V and J are TRBV5-1 and TRBJ1-1; D call uncertain. V was clipped by 0 bases and J by 6 bases, with 9 bases between them. Germline loops: CDR1 SGHRS, CDR2 YFSETQ. The CDR3 length is 13 residues. The CDR3 spells CASSLGSVAEAFF. In nucleotides, the CDR3 is TGCGCCAGCAGCTTGGGTTCGGTGGCTGAAGCTTTCTTT.

As concerns this clonotype: A much larger clonotype is one base distant, so this may be a read error. This chain connects TRBV7-3 to TRBJ2-2, with 7 bases aligning to TRBD1. Germline trimming cut 5 bases from V and 3 bases from J; bases unmatched to any gene: 6. The CDR3 runs to 15 residues. Germline V gene data show CDR1 as SGHTA and CDR2 as FQGTGA. The CDR3 DNA reads as TGTGCCAGCAGCCTCGACAGGGACCACACCGGGGAGCTGTTTTTT. This gives the protein CASSLDRDHTGELFF. Full variable domain (outside the CDR3, taken from reference TRBV7-3 and TRBJ2-2): GAGVSQTPSNKVTEKGKYVELRCDPISGHTALYWYRQSLGQGPEFLIYFQGTGAADDSGLPNDRFFAVRPEGSVSTLKIQRTERGDSAVYLCASSLDRDHTGELFFGEGSRLTVL.

The chain has TRBV7-9 and TRBJ2-7; a possible D gene is TRBD1 (6 bases). The CDR3 covers 16 residues. V lost 3 bases, J lost 4 bases, and 19 bases lay in between. Germline CDR1 is SEHNR and CDR2 is FQNEAQ (reference sequence). This CDR3 reads CASSFEGVGPLYEQYF. In nucleotides, the CDR3 is TGTGCCAGCAGCTTCGAGGGGGTCGGGCCCCTATACGAGCAGTACTTC.

About this clonotype itself: A much larger clone differs by one base, so this may be a read error. The V gene is TRBV5-5, the J gene TRBJ1-6; no definite D call. Germline CDR1 is SGHKS and CDR2 is YYEKEE (reference sequence). The CDR3 runs to 17 residues. The CDR3 loop reads CASSLLAGEVFVSLLHF. The CDR3 DNA reads as TGTGCCAGCAGCCTATTGGCCGGGGAAGTTTTTGTCTCACTCCTCCACTTT.

The sample holds many counts of this clonotype. The chain recombines TRBV7-9 with TRBJ1-1, with D possibly TRBD1 on 5 matching bases. Trimming took 7 bases from V and 1 from J, leaving 13 bases between them. The CDR3 is made up of 14 amino acids. Germline CDR1 is SEHNR and CDR2 is FQNEAQ (reference sequence). The CDR3 reads CASTRGGGNTEAFF. CDR3 sequence (DNA): TGTGCCAGCACCCGGGGGGGGGGGAACACTGAAGCTTTCTTT.

The V gene is TRBV4-2, the J gene TRBJ1-2; 8 bases agree with TRBD1. The germline V gene encodes CDR1 LGHNA and CDR2 YNFKEQ. Trimming removed 0 bases from V and 3 bases from J; junction bases left unmatched: 6. This CDR3 contains 16 residues. CDR3 DNA: TGTGCCAGCAGCCAAGAGCCAGGGGGCGAGGACTATGGCTACACCTTC. Amino acid sequence: CASSQEPGGEDYGYTF.

This clonotype was seen ten or more times. CDR3 amino acids: CASSLLGQGFEKLFF. The CDR3 coding sequence is TGTGCCAGCAGTTTATTAGGACAGGGATTTGAAAAACTGTTTTTT. The chain recombines TRBV27 with TRBJ1-4; the match to TRBD1 covers 8 bases. This CDR3 has 15 residues. Trimming removed 1 base from V and 7 bases from J; junction bases left unmatched: 5. Germline CDR1 MNHEY, CDR2 SMNVEV (reference sequence). The full variable domain, in which reference TRBV27 and TRBJ1-4 provide the parts outside the CDR3, is EAQVTQNPRYLITVTGKKLTVTCSQNMNHEYMSWYRQDPGLGLRQIYYSMNVEVTDKGDVPEGYKVSRKEKRNFPLILESPSPNQTSLYFCASSLLGQGFEKLFFGSGTQLSVL.

The sample holds many counts of this clonotype. CDR3 DNA: TGTGCCAGCAGCGTAGGCGGGGGCGCCCAGCCCCAGCATTTT. Its protein product is CASSVGGGAQPQHF. J is TRBJ1-5 and V is TRBV9, with D possibly TRBD1 on 6 matching bases. V was shortened by 0 bases and J by 7 bases, with 11 bases between the two germline ends. The CDR3 is 14 amino acids. CDR1 and CDR2 (germline): SGDLS, YYNGEE.

This clonotype showed up many times. This sequence joins TRBV3-1 and TRBJ2-4, with 9 bases matching TRBD2. The V and J ends lost 4 bases and 4 bases, in that order; junction bases with no gene match: 5. Germline assignment: CDR1 LGHDT and CDR2 YNNKEL (reference sequence). There are 15 residues in the CDR3. CDR3 residues: CASSPRGGPKNIQYF. As DNA, the CDR3 is TGTGCCAGCAGCCCGCGGGGGGGTCCGAAAAACATTCAGTACTTC. Full variable domain (remainder filled in from reference TRBV3-1 and TRBJ2-4): DTAVSQTPKYLVTQMGNDKSIKCEQNLGHDTMYWYKQDSKKFLKIMFSYNNKELIINETVPNRFSPKSPDKAHLNLHINSLELGDSAVYFCASSPRGGPKNIQYFGAGTRLSVL.

This clonotype was picked up many times. The chain joins TRBV2 to TRBJ1-6, with D possibly being TRBD1 (6 bases). This CDR3 spans 15 amino acids. V was pared by 6 bases and J by 9 bases, with 18 bases between. The V gene's germline CDR1 is SNHLY and CDR2 FYNNEI. This CDR3 reads CASRGQQGPGSPLHF. CDR3 nucleotide sequence: TGTGCCAGCAGGGGGCAACAGGGCCCAGGTTCACCCCTCCACTTT.

This clonotype was seen many times. The chain carries TRBV12-3 or TRBV12-4 and TRBJ1-5; D may be TRBD1 (5 bases). Trimming took off 0 bases at V and 3 bases at J, with 6 bases between the two ends. The CDR3 consists of 14 residues. The CDR3 nucleotides read TGTGCCAGCAGTTTAGCAGGGGTCAATCAGCCCCAGCATTTT. Its protein product is CASSLAGVNQPQHF.

The chain has TRBV5-1 and TRBJ1-1, with TRBD1 as a possible D gene (6 bases). Germline V CDR1 and CDR2: SGHRS, YFSETQ. The V end lost 4 bases, the J end lost 6 bases, and 16 bases lay between the germline ends. This CDR3 is 14 amino acids long. CDR3 amino acids: CASSDRKGVSEAFF. Here the CDR3 DNA reads TGCGCCAGCAGCGACAGGAAGGGTGTGTCTGAAGCTTTCTTT.

This clonotype was recorded at least ten times. This sequence joins TRBV6-1 and TRBJ2-1, with no clear D. V was pared by 6 bases and J by 1 base, with 13 bases between. CDR1 and CDR2 from the germline V gene are MNHNS and SASEGT. This CDR3 is 15 amino acids long. CDR3 amino acids: CASRNAGPSYNEQFF. In DNA, the CDR3 is TGTGCCAGCAGGAACGCCGGGCCATCCTACAATGAGCAGTTCTTC.

This clonotype came up many times. The CDR3 DNA sequence: TGCGCCAGCAGCTTGTCTGCCCGGAGTGACAATGAGCAGTTCTTC. Amino acid sequence: CASSLSARSDNEQFF. This rearrangement joins TRBV5-1 to TRBJ2-1; unclear D gene. The ends were cut back, 1 base at V and 5 bases at J, with 13 bases in the middle. CDR1 is SGHRS and CDR2 is YFSETQ in the germline V gene. The CDR3 totals 15 residues.

The sample holds many counts of this clonotype. V is TRBV27 and J is TRBJ2-1; D ambiguous. The length of the CDR3 is 13 residues. The ends were cut back, 3 bases at V and 6 bases at J, with 9 bases in the middle. CDR1 is MNHEY, CDR2 SMNVEV, per germline (reference sequence). CDR3 in amino acids: CASSFWAGNEQFF. CDR3 in DNA: TGTGCCAGCAGTTTTTGGGCAGGCAATGAGCAGTTCTTC.

This clonotype was counted at least ten times. The chain has TRBV7-2 and TRBJ1-6; D is unresolved. V was shortened by 2 bases and J by 7 bases, with 6 bases between the two germline ends. The CDR3 has 13 amino acids. CDR1 SGHTA and CDR2 FQGNSA come from the germline V gene. The CDR3 sequence: CASSLFGNSPLHF. The CDR3 coding sequence is TGTGCCAGCAGCTTATTTGGGAATTCACCCCTCCACTTT.

This clonotype was counted ten times or more. V gene TRBV27 combines with J gene TRBJ1-1, with 8 bases that match TRBD1. This CDR3 has 15 residues. Losses at the gene ends were 5 bases for V and 1 base for J; bases not matched to a gene: 6. Germline values: CDR1 MNHEY, CDR2 SMNVEV (reference sequence). The CDR3: CASSPQGQENTEAFF. CDR3 bases: TGTGCCAGCAGTCCCCAGGGACAGGAGAACACTGAAGCTTTCTTT.